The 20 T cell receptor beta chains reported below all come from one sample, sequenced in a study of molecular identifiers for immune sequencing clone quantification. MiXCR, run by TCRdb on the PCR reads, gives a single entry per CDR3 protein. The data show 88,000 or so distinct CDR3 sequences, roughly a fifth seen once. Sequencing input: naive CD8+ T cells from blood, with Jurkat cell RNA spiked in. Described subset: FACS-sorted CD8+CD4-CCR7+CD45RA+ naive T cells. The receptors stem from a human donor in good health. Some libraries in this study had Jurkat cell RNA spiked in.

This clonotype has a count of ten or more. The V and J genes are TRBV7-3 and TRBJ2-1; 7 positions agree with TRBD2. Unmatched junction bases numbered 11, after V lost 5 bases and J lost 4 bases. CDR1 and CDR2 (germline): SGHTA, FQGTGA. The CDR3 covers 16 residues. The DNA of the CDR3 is TGTGCCAGCAGCCTCGAGGCTAGCGGATATTACAATGAGCAGTTCTTC. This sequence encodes CASSLEASGYYNEQFF. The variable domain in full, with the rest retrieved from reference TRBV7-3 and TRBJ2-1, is GAGVSQTPSNKVTEKGKYVELRCDPISGHTALYWYRQSLGQGPEFLIYFQGTGAADDSGLPNDRFFAVRPEGSVSTLKIQRTERGDSAVYLCASSLEASGYYNEQFFGPGTRLTVL.

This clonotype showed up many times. The CDR3: CASSRIGTDTQADTQYF. The CDR3, as DNA: TGCGCCAGCAGTCGAATCGGGACGGATACACAGGCAGATACGCAGTATTTT. This chain connects TRBV23-1 to TRBJ2-3, with D possibly called TRBD1 or TRBD2 (5 bases each). TRBV23-1 is sorted into the ORF group, with uncertain function. There are 17 residues in the CDR3. Trimming stripped 4 bases from V and 4 bases from J, with 21 bases between.

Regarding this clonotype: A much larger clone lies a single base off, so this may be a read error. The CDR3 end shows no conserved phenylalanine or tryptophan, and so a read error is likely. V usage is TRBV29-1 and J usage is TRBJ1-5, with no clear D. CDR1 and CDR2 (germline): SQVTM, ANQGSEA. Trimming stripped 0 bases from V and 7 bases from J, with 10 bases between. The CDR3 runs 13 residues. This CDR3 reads CSVEDGVGQPQHS. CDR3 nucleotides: TGCAGCGTTGAAGATGGGGTCGGGCAGCCCCAGCATTCT.

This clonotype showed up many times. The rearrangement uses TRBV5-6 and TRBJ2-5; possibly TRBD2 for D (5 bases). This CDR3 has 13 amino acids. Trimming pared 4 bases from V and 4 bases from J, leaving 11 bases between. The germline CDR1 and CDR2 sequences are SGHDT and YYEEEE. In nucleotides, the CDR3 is TGTGCCAGCAGCGGAACTAGTTCAGAGACCCAGTACTTC. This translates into CASSGTSSETQYF.

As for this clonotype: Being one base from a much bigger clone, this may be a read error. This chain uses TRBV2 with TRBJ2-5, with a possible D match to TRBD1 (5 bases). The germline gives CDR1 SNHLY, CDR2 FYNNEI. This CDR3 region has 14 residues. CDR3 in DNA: TGTGCCAGCAGTGACCCAGGGCACCAAGAGGCCCAGTACTTC. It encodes CASSDPGHQEAQYF.

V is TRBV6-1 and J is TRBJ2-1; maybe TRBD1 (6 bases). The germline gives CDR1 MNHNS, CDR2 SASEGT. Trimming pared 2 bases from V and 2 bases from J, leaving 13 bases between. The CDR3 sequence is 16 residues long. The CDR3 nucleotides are TGTGCCAGCAGTGAAATCGGGCAGGGGCCCTACAATGAGCAGTTCTTC. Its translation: CASSEIGQGPYNEQFF.

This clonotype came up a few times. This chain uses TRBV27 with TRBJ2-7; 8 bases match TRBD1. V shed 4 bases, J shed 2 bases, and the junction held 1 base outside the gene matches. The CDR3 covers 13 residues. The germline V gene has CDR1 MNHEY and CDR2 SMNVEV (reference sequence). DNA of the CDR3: TGTGCCAGCAGTTGGACAGGGACCTACGAGCAGTACTTC. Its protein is CASSWTGTYEQYF.

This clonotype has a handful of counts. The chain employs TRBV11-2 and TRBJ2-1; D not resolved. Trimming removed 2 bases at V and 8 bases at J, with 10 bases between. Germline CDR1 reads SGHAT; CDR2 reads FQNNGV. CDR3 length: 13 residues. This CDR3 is CASSLFGWHEQFF. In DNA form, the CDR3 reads TGTGCCAGCAGCTTATTTGGTTGGCATGAGCAGTTCTTC.

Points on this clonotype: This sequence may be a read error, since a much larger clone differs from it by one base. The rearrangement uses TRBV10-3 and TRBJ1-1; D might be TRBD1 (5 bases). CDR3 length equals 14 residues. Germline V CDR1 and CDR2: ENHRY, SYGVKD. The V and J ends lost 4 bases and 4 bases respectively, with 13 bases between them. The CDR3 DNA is TGTGCCATCAGTGGGTCCCAGGGAGGCACTGAAGCTTTCTTT. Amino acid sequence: CAISGSQGGTEAFF.

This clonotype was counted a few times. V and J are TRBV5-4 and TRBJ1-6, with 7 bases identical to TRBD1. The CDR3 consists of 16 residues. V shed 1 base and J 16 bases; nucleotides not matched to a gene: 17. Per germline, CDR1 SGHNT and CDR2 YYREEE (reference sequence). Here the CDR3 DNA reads TGTGCCAGCAGCTTGCCAAGTCAAACAGGGGCCCCCCATCTCCACTTT. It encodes CASSLPSQTGAPHLHF.

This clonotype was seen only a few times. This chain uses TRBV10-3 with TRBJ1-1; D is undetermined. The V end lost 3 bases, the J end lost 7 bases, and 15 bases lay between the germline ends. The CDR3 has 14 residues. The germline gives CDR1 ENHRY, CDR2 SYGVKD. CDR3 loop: CAISESGRRNEAFF. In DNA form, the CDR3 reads TGTGCCATCAGTGAATCGGGCAGAAGGAATGAAGCTTTCTTT.

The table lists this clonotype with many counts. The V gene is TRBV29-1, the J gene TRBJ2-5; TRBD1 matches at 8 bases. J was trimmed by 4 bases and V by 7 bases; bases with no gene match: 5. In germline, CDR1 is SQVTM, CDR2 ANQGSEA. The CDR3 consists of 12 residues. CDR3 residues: CSGTGSPETQYF. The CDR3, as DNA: TGCAGCGGGACAGGGAGTCCAGAGACCCAGTACTTC.

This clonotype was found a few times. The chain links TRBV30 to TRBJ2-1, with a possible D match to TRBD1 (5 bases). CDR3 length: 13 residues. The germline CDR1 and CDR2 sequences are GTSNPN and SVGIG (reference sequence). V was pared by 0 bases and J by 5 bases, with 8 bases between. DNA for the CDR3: TGTGCCTGGAGTGTGTCAGGGAACAATGAGCAGTTCTTC. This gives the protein CAWSVSGNNEQFF.

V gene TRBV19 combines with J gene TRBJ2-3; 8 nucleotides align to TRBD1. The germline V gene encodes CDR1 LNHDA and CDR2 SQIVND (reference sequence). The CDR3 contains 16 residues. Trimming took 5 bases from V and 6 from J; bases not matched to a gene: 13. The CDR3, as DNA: TGTGCCAGTAGTGTGACAGGGGAGAGCGTGAAGGATACGCAGTATTTT. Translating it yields CASSVTGESVKDTQYF. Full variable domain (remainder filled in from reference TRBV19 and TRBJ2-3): DGGITQSPKYLFRKEGQNVTLSCEQNLNHDAMYWYRQDPGQGLRLIYYSQIVNDFQKGDIAEGYSVSREKKESFPLTVTSAQKNPTAFYLCASSVTGESVKDTQYFGPGTRLTVL.

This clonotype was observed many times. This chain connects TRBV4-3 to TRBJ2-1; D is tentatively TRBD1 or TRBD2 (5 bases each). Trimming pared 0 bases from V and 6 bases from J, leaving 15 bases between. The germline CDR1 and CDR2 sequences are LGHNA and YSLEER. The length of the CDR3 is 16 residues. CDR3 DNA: TGCGCCAGCAGCCAAGATGAAGGGACGGTTTTCAATGAGCAGTTCTTC. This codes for CASSQDEGTVFNEQFF.

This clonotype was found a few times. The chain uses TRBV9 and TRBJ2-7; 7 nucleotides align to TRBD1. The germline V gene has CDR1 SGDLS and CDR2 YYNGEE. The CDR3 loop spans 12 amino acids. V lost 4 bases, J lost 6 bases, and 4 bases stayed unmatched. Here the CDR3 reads CASSMTGTEQYF. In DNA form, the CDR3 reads TGTGCCAGCAGCATGACAGGGACCGAGCAGTACTTC. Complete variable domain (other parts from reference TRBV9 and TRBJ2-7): DSGVTQTPKHLITATGQRVTLRCSPRSGDLSVYWYQQSLDQGLQFLIQYYNGEERAKGNILERFSAQQFPDLHSELNLSSLELGDSALYFCASSMTGTEQYFGPGTRLTVT.

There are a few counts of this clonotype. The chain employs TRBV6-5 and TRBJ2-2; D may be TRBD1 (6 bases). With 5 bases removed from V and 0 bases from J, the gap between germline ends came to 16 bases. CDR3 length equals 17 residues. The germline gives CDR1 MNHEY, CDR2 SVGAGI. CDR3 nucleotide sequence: TGTGCCAGCAGTAACAGGGATCCAGCCGCGAACACCGGGGAGCTGTTTTTT. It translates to CASSNRDPAANTGELFF.

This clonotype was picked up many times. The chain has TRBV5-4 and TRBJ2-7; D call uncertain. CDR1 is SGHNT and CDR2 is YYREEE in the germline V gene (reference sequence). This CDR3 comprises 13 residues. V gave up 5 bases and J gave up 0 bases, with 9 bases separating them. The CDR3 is CASSASLSYEQYF. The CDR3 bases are TGTGCCAGCAGTGCCAGCCTCTCCTACGAGCAGTACTTC.

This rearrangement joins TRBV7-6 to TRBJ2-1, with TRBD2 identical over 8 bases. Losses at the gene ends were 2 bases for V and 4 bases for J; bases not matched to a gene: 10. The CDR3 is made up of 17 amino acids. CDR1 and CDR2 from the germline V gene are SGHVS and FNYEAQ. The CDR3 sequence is CASSLKPGGGLYNEQFF. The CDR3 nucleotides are TGTGCCAGCAGCTTAAAACCTGGCGGGGGGCTATACAATGAGCAGTTCTTC.

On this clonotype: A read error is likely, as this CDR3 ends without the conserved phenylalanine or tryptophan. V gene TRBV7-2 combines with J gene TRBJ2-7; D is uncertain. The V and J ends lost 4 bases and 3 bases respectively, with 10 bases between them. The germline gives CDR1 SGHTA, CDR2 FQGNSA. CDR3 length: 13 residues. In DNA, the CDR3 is TGTGCCAGCAGCTCAACTTTGAGCTACGAGCAGTACTGC. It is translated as CASSSTLSYEQYC.